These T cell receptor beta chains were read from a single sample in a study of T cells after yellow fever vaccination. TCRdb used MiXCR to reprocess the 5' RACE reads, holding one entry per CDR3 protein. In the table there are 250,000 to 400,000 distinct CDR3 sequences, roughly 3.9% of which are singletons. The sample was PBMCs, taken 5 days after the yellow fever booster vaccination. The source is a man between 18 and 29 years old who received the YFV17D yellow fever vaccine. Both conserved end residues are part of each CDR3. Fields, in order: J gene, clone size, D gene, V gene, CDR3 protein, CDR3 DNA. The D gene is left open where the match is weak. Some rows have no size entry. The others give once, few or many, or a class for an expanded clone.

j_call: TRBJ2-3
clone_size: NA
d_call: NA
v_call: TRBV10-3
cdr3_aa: CAIDLRDNPKDSTDTQYF
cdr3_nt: TGTGCCATTGACCTCCGGGACAACCCAAAGGATAGCACAGATACGCAGTATTTT

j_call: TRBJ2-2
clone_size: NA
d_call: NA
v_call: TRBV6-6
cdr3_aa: CAIGSYNTGELFF
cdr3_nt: TGTGCCATAGGCAGCTACAACACCGGGGAGCTGTTTTTT

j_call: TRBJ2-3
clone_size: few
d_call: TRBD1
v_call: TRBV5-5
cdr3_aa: CASSHGQGYFPDTQYF
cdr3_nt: TGTGCCAGCAGCCACGGACAGGGTTATTTCCCAGATACGCAGTATTTT

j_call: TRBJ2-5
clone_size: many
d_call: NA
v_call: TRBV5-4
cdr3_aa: CASSLASGGSETQYF
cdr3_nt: TGTGCCAGCAGCTTGGCAAGTGGGGGGTCGGAGACCCAGTACTTC

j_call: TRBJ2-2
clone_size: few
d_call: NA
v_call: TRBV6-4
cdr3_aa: CASSDSSGSANTGELFF
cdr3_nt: TGTGCCAGCAGTGACTCGTCGGGAAGCGCGAACACCGGGGAGCTGTTTTTT

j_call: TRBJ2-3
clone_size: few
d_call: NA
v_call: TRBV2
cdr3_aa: CASSPGVGYTQYF
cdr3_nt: TGTGCCAGCAGCCCAGGGGTTGGCTATACGCAGTATTTT

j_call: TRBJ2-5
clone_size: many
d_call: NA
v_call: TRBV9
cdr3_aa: CASTRGAQETQYF
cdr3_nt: TGTGCCAGCACCCGAGGCGCGCAAGAGACCCAGTACTTC

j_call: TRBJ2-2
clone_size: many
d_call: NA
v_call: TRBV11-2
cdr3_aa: CASSLVGGHTGELFF
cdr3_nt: TGTGCCAGCAGCTTAGTGGGGGGCCACACCGGGGAGCTGTTTTTT

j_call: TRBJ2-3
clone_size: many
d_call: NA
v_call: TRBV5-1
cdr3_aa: CASSRDDDTQYF
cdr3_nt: TGCGCCAGCAGCCGGGACGATGATACGCAGTATTTT

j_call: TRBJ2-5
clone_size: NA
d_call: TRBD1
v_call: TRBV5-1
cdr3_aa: CASSIAGTGGETQYF
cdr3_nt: TGCGCCAGCAGCATTGCCGGGACAGGGGGAGAGACCCAGTACTTC

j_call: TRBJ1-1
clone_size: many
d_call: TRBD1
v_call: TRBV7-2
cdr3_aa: CASRIRGPTEAFF
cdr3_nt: TGTGCCAGCAGGATAAGGGGGCCAACTGAAGCTTTCTTT

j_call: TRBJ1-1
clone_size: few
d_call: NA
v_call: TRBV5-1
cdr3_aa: CASSSKVNTEAFF
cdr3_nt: TGCGCCAGCAGCTCAAAGGTGAACACTGAAGCTTTCTTT

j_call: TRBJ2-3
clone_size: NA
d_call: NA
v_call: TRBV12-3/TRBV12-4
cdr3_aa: CASRIWDTQYF
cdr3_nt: TGTGCCAGCAGAATATGGGATACGCAGTATTTT

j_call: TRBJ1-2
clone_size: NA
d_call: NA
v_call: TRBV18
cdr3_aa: CASSPTHNYGYTF
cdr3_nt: TGTGCCAGCTCACCCACCCATAACTATGGCTACACCTTC

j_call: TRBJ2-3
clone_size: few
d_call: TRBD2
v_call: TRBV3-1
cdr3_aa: CASSQVFSGGSTDTQYF
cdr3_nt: TGTGCCAGCAGCCAAGTTTTTAGCGGGGGGTCCACAGATACGCAGTATTTT

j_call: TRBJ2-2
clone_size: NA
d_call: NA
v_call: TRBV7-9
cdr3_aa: CASSPRDHGELFF
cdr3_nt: TGTGCCAGCAGCCCCAGGGATCACGGGGAGCTGTTTTTT

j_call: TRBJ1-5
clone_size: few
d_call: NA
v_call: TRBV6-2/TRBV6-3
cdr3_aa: CASSHLDRNQPQHF
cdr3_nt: TGTGCCAGCAGTCACTTGGACAGAAATCAGCCCCAGCATTTT

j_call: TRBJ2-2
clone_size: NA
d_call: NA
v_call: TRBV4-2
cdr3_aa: CASSHQGNTGELFF
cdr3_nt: TGTGCCAGCAGCCACCAGGGGAACACCGGGGAGCTGTTTTTT

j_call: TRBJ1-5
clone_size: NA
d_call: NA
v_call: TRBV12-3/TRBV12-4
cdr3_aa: CASSHGGLNQPQHF
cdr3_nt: TGTGCCAGCAGTCATGGGGGGTTGAATCAGCCCCAGCATTTT

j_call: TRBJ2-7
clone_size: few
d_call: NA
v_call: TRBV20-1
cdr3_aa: CSAEDGGEQYF
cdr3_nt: TGCAGTGCTGAGGACGGAGGCGAGCAGTACTTC

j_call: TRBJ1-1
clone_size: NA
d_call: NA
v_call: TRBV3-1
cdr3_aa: CASSQKQENTEAFF
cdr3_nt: TGTGCCAGCAGCCAGAAACAGGAGAACACTGAAGCTTTCTTT

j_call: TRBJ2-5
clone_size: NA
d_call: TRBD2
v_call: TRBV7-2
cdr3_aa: CASSLTRGSGGETQYF
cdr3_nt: TGTGCCAGCAGCCTTACGCGGGGTAGCGGGGGGGAGACCCAGTACTTC

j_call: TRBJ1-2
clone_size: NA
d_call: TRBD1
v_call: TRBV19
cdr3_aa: CASSDHRGSSSYTF
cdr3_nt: TGTGCCAGTAGTGACCACAGGGGGTCTTCTAGCTACACCTTC

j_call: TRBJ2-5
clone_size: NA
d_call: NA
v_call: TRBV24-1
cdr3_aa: CATSDGTGSTGTQYF
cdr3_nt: TGTGCCACCAGTGATGGGACGGGGAGTACGGGGACCCAGTACTTC

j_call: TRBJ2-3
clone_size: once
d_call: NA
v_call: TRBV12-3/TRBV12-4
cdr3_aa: CASSFTLGTVDTQYF
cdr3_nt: TGTGCCAGCAGTTTTACCCTAGGGACCGTGGATACGCAGTATTTT

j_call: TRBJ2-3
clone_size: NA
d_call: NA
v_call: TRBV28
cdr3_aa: CASTVWDTQYF
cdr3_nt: TGTGCCAGCACCGTTTGGGATACGCAGTATTTT

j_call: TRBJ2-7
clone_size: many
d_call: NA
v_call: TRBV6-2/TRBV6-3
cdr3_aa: CASSRDTPYEQYF
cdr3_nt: TGTGCCAGCAGTCGGGACACCCCTTACGAGCAGTACTTC

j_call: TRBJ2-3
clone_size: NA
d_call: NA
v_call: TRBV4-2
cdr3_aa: CASSQDTSGTDTQYF
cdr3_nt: TGTGCCAGCAGCCAAGACACGTCCGGCACAGATACGCAGTATTTT

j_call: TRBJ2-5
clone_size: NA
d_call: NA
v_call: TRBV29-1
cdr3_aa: CSVGWRGENQYF
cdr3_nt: TGCAGCGTTGGCTGGAGAGGGGAGAATCAGTACTTC

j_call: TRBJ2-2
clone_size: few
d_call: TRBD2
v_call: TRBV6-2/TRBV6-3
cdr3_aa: CASSYASGALGELFF
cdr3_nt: TGTGCCAGCAGTTATGCTAGCGGGGCTCTCGGGGAGCTGTTTTTT

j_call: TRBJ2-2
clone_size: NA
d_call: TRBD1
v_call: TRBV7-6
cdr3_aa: CASSFDRGAAFGEMFF
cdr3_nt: TGTGCCAGCAGCTTCGACAGGGGGGCAGCCTTCGGGGAGATGTTTTTT

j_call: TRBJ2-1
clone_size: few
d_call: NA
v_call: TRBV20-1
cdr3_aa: CSAPWGLEQFF
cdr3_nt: TGCAGTGCTCCATGGGGTCTTGAGCAGTTCTTC

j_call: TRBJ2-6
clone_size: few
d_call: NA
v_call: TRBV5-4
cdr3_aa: CASSLSFSLSGANVLTF
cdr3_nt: TGTGCCAGCAGCTTGTCGTTTTCTCTCTCTGGGGCCAACGTCCTGACTTTC

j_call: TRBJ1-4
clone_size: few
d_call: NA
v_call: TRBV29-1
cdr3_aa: CSVGKGGEKLFF
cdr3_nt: TGCAGCGTTGGGAAGGGGGGGGAAAAACTGTTTTTT

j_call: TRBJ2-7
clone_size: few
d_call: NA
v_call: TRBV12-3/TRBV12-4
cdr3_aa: CASSFRTDLFAEQYF
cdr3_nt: TGTGCCAGCAGTTTCCGGACGGACCTATTCGCCGAGCAGTACTTC

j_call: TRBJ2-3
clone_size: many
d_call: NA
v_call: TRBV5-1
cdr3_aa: CASSLGFAGTDTQYF
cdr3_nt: TGCGCCAGCAGCTTGGGATTTGCGGGTACAGATACGCAGTATTTT

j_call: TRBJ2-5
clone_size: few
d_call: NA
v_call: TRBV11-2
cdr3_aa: CASSREAAETQYF
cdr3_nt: TGTGCCAGCAGCAGGGAGGCGGCGGAGACCCAGTACTTC

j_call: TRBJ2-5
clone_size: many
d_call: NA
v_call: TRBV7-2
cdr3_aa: CASSLGPEETQYF
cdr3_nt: TGTGCCAGCAGCTTAGGGCCTGAGGAGACCCAGTACTTC

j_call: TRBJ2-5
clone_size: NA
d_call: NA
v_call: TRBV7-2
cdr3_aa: CASSLMGTGRETQYF
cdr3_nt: TGTGCCAGCAGCCTAATGGGAACGGGAAGGGAGACCCAGTACTTC

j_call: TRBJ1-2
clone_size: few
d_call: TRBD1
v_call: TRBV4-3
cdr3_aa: CASSQGVRGGYGYTF
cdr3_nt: TGCGCCAGCAGCCAAGGGGTCAGGGGGGGCTATGGCTACACCTTC

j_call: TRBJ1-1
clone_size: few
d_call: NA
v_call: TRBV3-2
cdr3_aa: CASSPTELNTEAFF
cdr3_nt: TGTGCCAGCAGCCCTACAGAGCTGAACACTGAAGCTTTCTTT

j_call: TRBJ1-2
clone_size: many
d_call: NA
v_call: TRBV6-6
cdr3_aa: CASRRDYGYTF
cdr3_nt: TGTGCCAGCCGACGAGACTATGGCTACACCTTC

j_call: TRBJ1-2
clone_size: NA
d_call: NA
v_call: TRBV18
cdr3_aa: CASSSRPVNYGYTF
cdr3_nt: TGTGCCAGCTCATCAAGACCCGTTAACTATGGCTACACCTTC

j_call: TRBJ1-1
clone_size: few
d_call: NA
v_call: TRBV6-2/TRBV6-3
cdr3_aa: CASDKAFGGTEAFF
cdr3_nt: TGTGCCAGCGACAAAGCGTTTGGGGGCACTGAAGCTTTCTTT

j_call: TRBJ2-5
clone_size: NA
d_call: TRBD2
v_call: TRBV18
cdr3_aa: CASSPGRTFFPQETQYF
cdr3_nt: TGTGCCAGCTCACCCGGGAGGACTTTTTTCCCCCAAGAGACCCAGTACTTC

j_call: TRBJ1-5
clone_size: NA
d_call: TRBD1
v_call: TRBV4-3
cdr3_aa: CASSPNRGQPQHF
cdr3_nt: TGCGCCAGCAGCCCTAACAGGGGCCAGCCCCAGCATTTT

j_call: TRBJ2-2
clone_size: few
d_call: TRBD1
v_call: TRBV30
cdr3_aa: CAWLGQAYTGELFF
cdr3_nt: TGTGCCTGGTTGGGACAGGCCTACACCGGGGAGCTGTTTTTT

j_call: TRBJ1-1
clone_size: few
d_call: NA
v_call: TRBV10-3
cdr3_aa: CAISESPEIGNTEAFF
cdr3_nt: TGTGCCATCAGTGAGTCGCCCGAGATAGGGAACACTGAAGCTTTCTTT

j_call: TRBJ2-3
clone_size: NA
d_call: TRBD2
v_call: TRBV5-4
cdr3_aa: CASSLDPGTSGSDTQYF
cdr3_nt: TGTGCCAGCAGCTTGGATCCCGGGACTAGTGGCTCAGATACGCAGTATTTT

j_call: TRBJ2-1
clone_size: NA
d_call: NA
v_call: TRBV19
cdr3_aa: CASSMGTPAYNEQFF
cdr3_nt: TGTGCCAGTAGTATGGGGACACCCGCTTACAATGAGCAGTTCTTC

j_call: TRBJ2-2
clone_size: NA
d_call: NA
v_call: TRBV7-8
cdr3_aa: CASSLVKGQNTGELFF
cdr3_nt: TGTGCCAGCAGCTTAGTAAAGGGACAGAACACCGGGGAGCTGTTTTTT

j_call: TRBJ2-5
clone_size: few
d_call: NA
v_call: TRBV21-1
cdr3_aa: CASSMRTKRLQETQYF
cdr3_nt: TGTGCCAGCAGCATGAGGACTAAACGACTTCAAGAGACCCAGTACTTC